The 18 T cell receptor beta chains given below trace back to one sample, sequenced in a study of OX40 agonist ivuxolimab in advanced cancers. TCRdb's copy holds only in-frame clones and misses some; the assay was immunoSEQ multiplex PCR. The top ten clones hold over 10% of a sample with 18,000 or so clones, approximately 80% of them seen once. Source: CD4+ or CD8+ T cells sorted from blood, taken in a trial of the OX40 agonist ivuxolimab. These receptors all come from an adult with an advanced solid tumor such as melanoma, head and neck, liver or kidney cancer.

This chain uses TRBV19 with TRBJ2-3; D gene unclear. Germline V gene data show CDR1 as LNHDA and CDR2 as SQIVND (reference sequence). The CDR3 has 15 amino acids. Trimming pared 2 bases from V and 5 bases from J, leaving 14 bases between. CDR3 protein: CASSIQKGSGDTQYF. The CDR3 region has the DNA TGTGCCAGTAGTATACAAAAGGGCAGTGGAGATACGCAGTATTTT.

This chain links TRBV7-8 with TRBJ2-1, with D maybe TRBD2 (6 bases). Trimming left V 5 bases short and J 0 bases short, with 11 bases between. The CDR3 has 15 amino acids. Germline V gene sequence: CDR1 SGHVS, CDR2 FQNEAQ. CDR3 in amino acids: CASSNAGSSYNEQFF. Written as DNA, the CDR3 is TGTGCCAGCAGCAACGCCGGGAGCTCCTACAATGAGCAGTTCTTC.

J is TRBJ1-4 and V is TRBV18; TRBD1 matches 8 bases. V dropped 2 bases and J dropped 8; count of bases not matched to a gene: 10. The CDR3 totals 16 residues. Germline assignment: CDR1 KGHSH and CDR2 LQKENI. The CDR3 protein is CASSPSWDRRQEKLFF. The CDR3 DNA is TGTGCCAGCTCACCATCTTGGGACAGGCGGCAAGAAAAACTGTTTTTT.

The chain links TRBV28 to TRBJ1-3; the match to TRBD1 covers 7 bases. With V trimmed by 5 bases and J by 0 bases, 7 bases remained unmatched. Germline V gene lookup returns CDR1 MDHEN and CDR2 SYDVKM. This CDR3 has 16 amino acids. The CDR3, as DNA: TGTGCCAGCAGTAGACAGGGTTTTAGCTCTGGAAACACCATATATTTT. It is translated as CASSRQGFSSGNTIYF. Full variable domain (remainder filled in from reference TRBV28 and TRBJ1-3): DVKVTQSSRYLVKRTGEKVFLECVQDMDHENMFWYRQDPGLGLRLIYFSYDVKMKEKGDIPEGYSVSREKKERFSLILESASTNQTSMYLCASSRQGFSSGNTIYFGEGSWLTVV.

This rearrangement joins TRBV7-9 to TRBJ2-1; 15 nucleotides align to TRBD2. There are 16 residues in the CDR3. Germline assignment: CDR1 SEHNR and CDR2 FQNEAQ (reference sequence). The V and J ends lost 5 bases and 8 bases, in that order; junction bases with no gene match: 7. CDR3 sequence: CASSTGLAGGGDEQFF. The CDR3 DNA sequence: TGTGCCAGCAGCACGGGACTAGCGGGAGGAGGGGATGAGCAGTTCTTC.

The sample holds a few counts of this clone. The chain joins TRBV6-1 to TRBJ2-3; possible D gene TRBD1, 6 bases. The germline gives CDR1 MNHNS, CDR2 SASEGT. CDR3 length: 17 amino acids. Deletions cut 4 bases from V and 0 bases from J, with 17 bases between. CDR3 in amino acids: CASSGGHGLSSTDTQYF. The CDR3 DNA follows: TGTGCCAGCAGTGGGGGACACGGACTCTCTAGCACAGATACGCAGTATTTT.

This chain connects TRBV30 to TRBJ1-2; tentative D call: TRBD1 (6 bases). The CDR3 covers 19 residues. The germline gives CDR1 GTSNPN, CDR2 SVGIG (reference sequence). V was cut by 4 bases and J by 1 base, with 28 bases left in between. The DNA of the CDR3 is TGTGCCTGGACAGGGGAAGGGCAGGGGCCGTTTTTAATTAACTATGGCTACACCTTC. Protein product: CAWTGEGQGPFLINYGYTF.

The rearrangement links TRBV5-1 to TRBJ2-7; 10 nucleotides line up with TRBD2. Germline V CDR1 and CDR2: SGHRS, YFSETQ. CDR3 length equals 15 residues. V gave up 4 bases and J gave up 1 base; unmatched junction bases: 5. CDR3 region: CASSIVAGGSYEQYF. The CDR3 coding sequence is TGCGCCAGCAGCATAGTAGCGGGGGGATCCTACGAGCAGTACTTC.

The V call is TRBV6-1, the J call TRBJ2-2, with 8 bases lining up with TRBD1. Trimming at V came to 4 bases and at J to 6 bases, leaving 16 bases not matched to a gene. The germline V gene encodes CDR1 MNHNS and CDR2 SASEGT. The CDR3 has 18 residues. CDR3 DNA sequence: TGTGCCAGCAGTGTTCGAGGGGGAGCAGGGGGCCTATCCGGGGAGCTGTTTTTT. This codes for CASSVRGGAGGLSGELFF.

The chain is built from TRBV8-2 and TRBJ2-6. TRBV8-2 is a known pseudogene. This CDR3 contains 16 residues. The CDR3 spells CGSHEITQSRANVLTF. The CDR3 coding sequence is TGTGGCAGTCACGAGATAACACAAAGTCGGGCCAACGTCCTGACTTTC.

The J gene is TRBJ1-2, the V gene TRBV6-1; tentatively, D is TRBD1 (5 bases). Trimming took 2 bases from V and 5 from J, leaving 15 bases between them. CDR3 size: 15 residues. CDR1 and CDR2 (germline): MNHNS, SASEGT. The CDR3 coding sequence is TGTGCCAGCAGTGAAAACTCCAGGGTTCGGTATGGCTACACCTTC. This codes for CASSENSRVRYGYTF.

The V call is TRBV27, the J call TRBJ2-2; 11 bases match TRBD1. The CDR3 totals 15 residues. With V trimmed by 4 bases and J by 7 bases, 5 bases remained unmatched. From germline, CDR1 is MNHEY and CDR2 SMNVEV (reference sequence). CDR3 loop: CASSWGQGGVGELFF. Here the CDR3 DNA reads TGTGCCAGCAGTTGGGGACAGGGGGGTGTCGGGGAGCTGTTTTTT.

The chain uses TRBV9 and TRBJ2-3; no definite D call. V dropped 4 bases and J dropped 0 bases, with 12 bases sitting between them. Germline V gives CDR1 SGDLS, CDR2 YYNGEE. The CDR3 sequence is 15 residues long. The CDR3 reads CASSPPASSTDTQYF. For the CDR3, the DNA is TGTGCCAGCAGCCCCCCAGCCTCCAGCACAGATACGCAGTATTTT.

V is TRBV2 and J is TRBJ1-5; possible D gene TRBD1, 5 bases. Germline lookup yields CDR1 SNHLY and CDR2 FYNNEI. The germline V and J ends were trimmed by 8 bases and 4 bases, with 12 bases remaining between them. The CDR3 spans 13 residues. In DNA, the CDR3 is TGTGCCAGCGGGGGGGGTGGGAATCAGCCCCAGCATTTT. Translating gives CASGGGGNQPQHF. The full variable domain, in which reference TRBV2 and TRBJ1-5 provide the parts outside the CDR3, is EPEVTQTPSHQVTQMGQEVILRCVPISNHLYFYWYRQILGQKVEFLVSFYNNEISEKSEIFDDQFSVERPDGSNFTLKIRSTKLEDSAMYFCASGGGGNQPQHFGDGTRLSIL.

In this sample, this clone turned up once. This CDR3 reads CASSVALGEQFF. CDR3 DNA: TGTGCCAGCAGCGTAGCTCTGGGCGAGCAGTTCTTC. The rearrangement uses TRBV9 and TRBJ2-1; D remains unclear. The germline CDR1 and CDR2 sequences are SGDLS and YYNGEE. Trimming cost V 0 bases and J 10 bases, with 8 bases left between them. The CDR3 has 12 amino acids.

This clone ranks as medium-sized. The chain recombines TRBV11-2 with TRBJ1-3; 7 bases map to TRBD1. Germline CDR1 SGHAT, CDR2 FQNNGV. The CDR3 totals 16 residues. Trimming removed 1 base from V and 2 bases from J; junction bases left unmatched: 5. The CDR3 nucleotides are TGTGCCAGCAGCTTAGCTGTAGGGACAGCTGGAAACACCATATATTTT. This gives the protein CASSLAVGTAGNTIYF.

The chain carries TRBV28 and TRBJ1-4; TRBD1 matches 8 bases. The germline gives CDR1 MDHEN, CDR2 SYDVKM. The trim removed 4 bases at V and 8 bases at J, leaving 12 bases unmatched. CDR3 length: 16 residues. The CDR3 DNA follows: TGTGCCAGCAGTTCACACAGGGGGGGGAGCCTAGAAAAACTGTTTTTT. Translated, it gives CASSSHRGGSLEKLFF.

The chain joins TRBV15 to TRBJ2-5; 9 positions match TRBD2. The CDR3 is made up of 17 amino acids. After removal of 4 bases from V and 5 bases from J, the junction contained 14 bases not matched to a gene. Looked up from germline, CDR1 is LNHNV and CDR2 is YYDKDF (reference sequence). The CDR3 protein is CATSNPDGSGGRETQYF. CDR3 nucleotide sequence: TGTGCCACCAGCAACCCGGACGGTAGCGGGGGTAGGGAGACCCAGTACTTC.